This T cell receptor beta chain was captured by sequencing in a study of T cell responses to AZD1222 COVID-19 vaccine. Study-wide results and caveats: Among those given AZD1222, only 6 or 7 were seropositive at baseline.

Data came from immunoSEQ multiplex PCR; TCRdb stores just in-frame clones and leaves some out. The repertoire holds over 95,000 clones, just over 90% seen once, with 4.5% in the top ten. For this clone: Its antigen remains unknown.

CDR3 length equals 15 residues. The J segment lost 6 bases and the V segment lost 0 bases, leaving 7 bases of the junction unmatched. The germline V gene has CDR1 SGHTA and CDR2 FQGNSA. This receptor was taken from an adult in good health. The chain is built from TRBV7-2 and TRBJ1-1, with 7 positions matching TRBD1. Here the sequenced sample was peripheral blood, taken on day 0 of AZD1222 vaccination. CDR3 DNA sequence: TGTGCCAGCAGCTTAGCGGTGACAGGGTGGTCTGAAGCTTTCTTT. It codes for CASSLAVTGWSEAFF.